A single sample is the source of the 14 T cell receptor beta chains below, sequenced in a study of shared clonotypes between healthy human individuals. Libraries were prepared by immunoSEQ multiplex PCR; TCRdb keeps only in-frame clonotypes and omits some of them. The sample yields about half a million clones, around 79% seen once. Sample: PBMCs. The source is a woman aged 40 to 50 in good health. Some clones in this sample may be carry-over from other donors' samples.

This clone was observed once. This sequence joins TRBV5-6 and TRBJ2-7; TRBD2 aligns across 7 bases. J lost 4 bases, V lost 4 bases, and 8 bases had no gene match. The CDR3 sequence is 14 residues long. CDR1 is SGHDT, CDR2 YYEEEE, per germline. The chain's CDR3 is CASSGGDYRYEQYF. CDR3 bases: TGTGCCAGCAGCGGGGGGGACTACCGATACGAGCAGTACTTC. Drawing the rest from reference TRBV5-6 and TRBJ2-7, the complete variable domain is DAGVTQSPTHLIKTRGQQVTLRCSPKSGHDTVSWYQQALGQGPQFIFQYYEEEERQRGNFPDRFSGHQFPNYSSELNVNALLLGDSALYLCASSGGDYRYEQYFGPGTRLTVT.

This clone showed up just once. The V and J genes are TRBV7-8 and TRBJ2-1; D is perhaps TRBD2 (6 bases). Trimming cost V 5 bases and J 6 bases, with 14 bases left between them. The CDR3 totals 14 residues. CDR1 and CDR2 from the germline V gene are SGHVS and FQNEAQ. The DNA for the CDR3 is TGTGCCAGCAGCCAATGGGAGGCGGGCAATGAGCAGTTCTTC. It codes for CASSQWEAGNEQFF. The variable domain in full, completed from reference TRBV7-8 and TRBJ2-1, reads GAGVSQSPRYKVAKRGQDVALRCDPISGHVSLFWYQQALGQGPEFLTYFQNEAQLDKSGLPSDRFFAERPEGSVSTLKIQRTQQEDSAVYLCASSQWEAGNEQFFGPGTRLTVL.

The CDR3, as DNA: TGTGCCAGCAGTGGGGGAGATCAGCCCCAGCATTTT. This sequence encodes CASSGGDQPQHF. The rearrangement joins TRBV6-1 to TRBJ1-5; the D is unclear. The germline V gene has CDR1 MNHNS and CDR2 SASEGT. This CDR3 spans 12 amino acids. The V and J ends lost 4 bases and 5 bases respectively, with 6 bases between them.

The V call is TRBV18, the J call TRBJ2-5, with D maybe TRBD1 (5 bases). From germline, CDR1 is KGHSH and CDR2 LQKENI. This CDR3 has 16 amino acids. V shed 5 bases and J shed 0 bases, with 16 bases lying between them. In DNA, the CDR3 is TGTGCCAGCTCAAATCGGCCAGGGCGGTACCAAGAGACCCAGTACTTC. Translation: CASSNRPGRYQETQYF.

The chain couples TRBV5-4 to TRBJ1-1; D might be TRBD1 (6 bases). The CDR3 is 11 residues long. V was cut by 2 bases and J by 9 bases, with 8 bases left in between. In germline, CDR1 is SGHNT, CDR2 YYREEE (reference sequence). CDR3: CASSLQGKAFF. As DNA, the CDR3 is TGTGCCAGCAGCTTACAGGGAAAAGCTTTCTTT.

V gene TRBV7-3 combines with J gene TRBJ2-3, with TRBD2 identical over 13 bases. Germline V gene data show CDR1 as SGHTA and CDR2 as FQGTGA. The V gene end was trimmed by 2 bases and the J gene end by 4 bases; junction bases not matched to a gene: 0. The CDR3 is 15 residues long. This CDR3 reads CASSLGLAGADTQYF. CDR3 bases: TGTGCCAGCAGCTTAGGACTAGCGGGAGCAGATACGCAGTATTTT. Filled out from reference TRBV7-3 and TRBJ2-3, the complete variable domain reads GAGVSQTPSNKVTEKGKYVELRCDPISGHTALYWYRQSLGQGPEFLIYFQGTGAADDSGLPNDRFFAVRPEGSVSTLKIQRTERGDSAVYLCASSLGLAGADTQYFGPGTRLTVL.

This clone was observed many times. The genes are TRBV13 and TRBJ1-1; D call uncertain. This CDR3 is built from 15 residues. Germline V lookup: CDR1 PRHDT, CDR2 FYEKMQ (reference sequence). V was pared by 0 bases and J by 1 base, with 9 bases between. CDR3 bases: TGTGCCAGCAGCTTAGGCCGAGGGAAGAACACTGAAGCTTTCTTT. It codes for CASSLGRGKNTEAFF. Drawing the rest from reference TRBV13 and TRBJ1-1, the complete variable domain is AAGVIQSPRHLIKEKRETATLKCYPIPRHDTVYWYQQGPGQDPQFLISFYEKMQSDKGSIPDRFSAQQFSDYHSELNMSSLELGDSALYFCASSLGRGKNTEAFFGQGTRLTVV.

This sequence joins TRBV7-2 and TRBJ2-1; 7 nucleotides align to TRBD2. Trimming removed 5 bases from V and 2 bases from J; junction bases left unmatched: 3. CDR1 SGHTA and CDR2 FQGNSA come from the germline V gene. This CDR3 has 14 residues. For the CDR3, the DNA is TGTGCCAGCAGCCCCGGGACTACCTACAATGAGCAGTTCTTC. It translates to CASSPGTTYNEQFF.

The V gene is TRBV28, the J gene TRBJ2-3; TRBD2 agrees at 13 bases. This CDR3 region has 15 residues. The trim removed 5 bases at V and 6 bases at J, leaving 5 bases unmatched. Germline CDR1 MDHEN, CDR2 SYDVKM. The CDR3 nucleotides are TGTGCCAGCAGTCCACTAGCGGGAGGGCGGGATACGCAGTATTTT. Residues: CASSPLAGGRDTQYF.

The chain carries TRBV6-6 and TRBJ2-3; no clear D gene. CDR1 and CDR2 (germline): MNHNY, SVGAGI (reference sequence). The CDR3 spans 14 residues. The ends were cut back, 4 bases at V and 3 bases at J, with 11 bases in the middle. CDR3: CASSFPAPTDTQYF. The CDR3 DNA sequence: TGTGCCAGCAGTTTTCCCGCCCCGACAGATACGCAGTATTTT.

This chain links TRBV10-2 with TRBJ1-6; 8 bases match TRBD1. This CDR3 spans 13 amino acids. The V segment lost 6 bases and the J segment 7 bases; nucleotides outside the gene matches: 2. CDR1 WSHSY and CDR2 SAAADI come from the germline V gene. The CDR3 coding sequence is TGCGCCAGCAGGACAGGGGAAAATTCACCCCTCCACTTT. Translation: CASRTGENSPLHF.

The V gene is TRBV7-2, the J gene TRBJ1-2; 9 bases are a match to TRBD1. Trimming at V came to 4 bases and at J to 4 bases, leaving 10 bases not matched to a gene. CDR3 length equals 16 residues. The V gene's germline CDR1 is SGHTA and CDR2 FQGNSA. This chain's CDR3 is CASSSPLRGQGYGYTF. The CDR3 coding sequence is TGTGCCAGCAGCTCCCCGCTCCGGGGACAGGGCTATGGCTACACCTTC.

The chain combines TRBV2 with TRBJ2-3; 7 bases agree with TRBD1. The CDR3 loop spans 17 amino acids. Germline V lookup: CDR1 SNHLY, CDR2 FYNNEI. The V and J ends lost 5 bases and 2 bases, in that order; junction bases with no gene match: 13. This CDR3 reads CASSPGDRWDTTDTQYF. CDR3 sequence (DNA): TGTGCCAGCAGTCCAGGGGACAGATGGGATACCACAGATACGCAGTATTTT.

The V gene is TRBV28, the J gene TRBJ2-3, with D perhaps matching TRBD2 (6 bases). V lost 7 bases, J lost 0 bases, and 11 bases lay in between. Germline V gives CDR1 MDHEN, CDR2 SYDVKM. The CDR3 is 14 residues long. CDR3 residues: CASTLAASTDTQYF. CDR3 sequence (DNA): TGTGCCAGCACCTTAGCGGCTAGCACAGATACGCAGTATTTT.